The 6 T cell receptor beta chains reported below all come from one sample, sequenced in a study of cytomegalovirus exposure and HLA in healthy donors. Both 60 Vbeta primers and 13 Jbeta primers went into the PCR. The method was immunoSEQ multiplex PCR; TCRdb's version includes in-frame clones alone and lacks a portion of them. The sample holds approximately 200,000 clones, roughly 80% seen once. Sample: PBMCs. These receptors all stem from a woman in her forties or fifties in good health and CMV-seropositive.

V is TRBV6-5 and J is TRBJ2-3, with 10 bases identical to TRBD2. The V gene end was trimmed by 6 bases and the J gene end by 4 bases; junction bases not matched to a gene: 7. Germline V gene lookup returns CDR1 MNHEY and CDR2 SVGAGI. The CDR3 covers 15 residues. The CDR3 DNA follows: TGTGCCAGCAGCTCCGGGACTAGCGATCCAGATACGCAGTATTTT. Translation gives CASSSGTSDPDTQYF.

This clone showed up just once. This sequence joins TRBV7-2 and TRBJ2-5; TRBD2 agrees at 10 bases. Germline lookup yields CDR1 SGHTA and CDR2 FQGNSA. This CDR3 is built from 15 residues. Unmatched junction bases numbered 5, after V lost 5 bases and J lost 2 bases. The CDR3 reads CASSLLAGVQETQYF. CDR3 coding DNA: TGTGCCAGCAGCCTCCTAGCGGGAGTACAAGAGACCCAGTACTTC.

As to this clone: The sample holds other DNA sequences that translate to the same CDR3. The rearrangement links TRBV27 to TRBJ2-7, with 11 bases lining up with TRBD2. CDR1 MNHEY and CDR2 SMNVEV come from the germline V gene (reference sequence). This CDR3 region has 18 residues. After removal of 0 bases from V and 0 bases from J, the junction contained 7 bases not matched to a gene. The CDR3 loop is CASSLSVASGGLSYEQYF. DNA of the CDR3: TGTGCCAGCAGTTTATCGGTGGCTAGCGGGGGGCTCTCCTACGAGCAGTACTTC.

The chain links TRBV5-6 to TRBJ1-6; D gene unclear. The CDR3 is 15 amino acids. Trimming took 4 bases from V and 7 from J, leaving 15 bases between them. Germline V gene sequence: CDR1 SGHDT, CDR2 YYEEEE. In DNA form, the CDR3 reads TGTGCCAGCAGCCAAAAGGCCGGGAGGAATTCACCCCTCCACTTT. Translating gives CASSQKAGRNSPLHF.

The V and J genes are TRBV14 and TRBJ1-5, with TRBD1 as a possible D gene (5 bases). Germline V CDR1 and CDR2: SGHDN, FVKESK. The CDR3 has 14 amino acids. The V end was cut by 7 bases, the J end by 0 bases, with 10 bases between. The CDR3 nucleotides are TGTGCCAGCACTACGACAGATAGCAATCAGCCCCAGCATTTT. It yields the protein CASTTTDSNQPQHF.

This clone was seen a few times. V and J are TRBV19 and TRBJ1-6, with 12 bases aligning to TRBD1. V shed 5 bases, J shed 14 bases, and the junction held 13 bases outside the gene matches. The CDR3 runs to 16 residues. Germline V gene sequence: CDR1 LNHDA, CDR2 SQIVND (reference sequence). The CDR3 sequence is CASSPGTGGSGGSLHF. The CDR3, as DNA: TGTGCCAGTAGTCCCGGGACAGGGGGCTCCGGTGGATCCCTCCACTTT.